The 21 T cell receptor beta chains presented below share a single source sample, sequenced in a study of blood T cell repertoires in COVID-19. This table comes from immunoSEQ multiplex PCR, and its TCRdb copy is limited to in-frame clones, with some not included. This repertoire shows 350,000 to 400,000 clones, 86% found once; its top ten account for just over 7%. Sequenced material: peripheral blood. The source of these receptors is a woman aged 55-70 years with COVID-19, enrolled during active disease.

The chain recombines TRBV11-2 with TRBJ1-2; the D gene is possibly TRBD1 (6 bases). V was trimmed by 4 bases and J by 2 bases, leaving 11 bases between them. The CDR3 is 14 amino acids. Germline assignment: CDR1 SGHAT and CDR2 FQNNGV. For the CDR3, the DNA is TGTGCCAGCAGCTCCCGGACAGTCAACTATGGCTACACCTTC. It specifies CASSSRTVNYGYTF.

This clone has just a few counts. The chain employs TRBV2 and TRBJ1-4; 7 nucleotides match TRBD1. Per the germline V gene, CDR1 is SNHLY and CDR2 is FYNNEI. V dropped 6 bases and J dropped 7; count of bases not matched to a gene: 5. The CDR3 has 13 residues. In nucleotides, the CDR3 is TGTGCCAGCAGAAGACAGGGAGGTGAAAAACTGTTTTTT. It is translated as CASRRQGGEKLFF.

This chain connects TRBV13 to TRBJ2-3; 12 positions match TRBD2. V shed 4 bases and J 4 bases; nucleotides not matched to a gene: 15. This CDR3 is built from 19 residues. Germline loops: CDR1 PRHDT, CDR2 FYEKMQ (reference sequence). The CDR3 DNA reads TGTGCCAGCAGCTCTCCCCACCAACCTAGCGGGGGGGCCCCAGATACGCAGTATTTT. It encodes CASSSPHQPSGGAPDTQYF. Full variable domain (missing parts from reference TRBV13 and TRBJ2-3): AAGVIQSPRHLIKEKRETATLKCYPIPRHDTVYWYQQGPGQDPQFLISFYEKMQSDKGSIPDRFSAQQFSDYHSELNMSSLELGDSALYFCASSSPHQPSGGAPDTQYFGPGTRLTVL.

The J gene is TRBJ1-1, the V gene TRBV25-1, with D possibly being TRBD1 (5 bases). V lost 6 bases and J lost 7, with 12 bases in between. This CDR3 has 12 amino acids. The germline gives CDR1 MGHDK, CDR2 SYGVNS. In nucleotides, the CDR3 is TGTGCCAGCAGCCGGGGGGGGATTGAAGCTTTCTTT. Translation gives CASSRGGIEAFF. The variable domain in full, with the rest retrieved from reference TRBV25-1 and TRBJ1-1, is EADIYQTPRYLVIGTGKKITLECSQTMGHDKMYWYQQDPGMELHLIHYSYGVNSTEKGDLSSESTVSRIRTEHFPLTLESARPSHTSQYLCASSRGGIEAFFGQGTRLTVV.

Here the CDR3 reads CASSLAPQGAGEKLFF. CDR3 nucleotides: TGCGCCAGCAGCTTGGCACCGCAGGGGGCCGGAGAAAAACTGTTTTTT. The chain joins TRBV5-1 to TRBJ1-4, with 8 bases fitting TRBD1. CDR1 is SGHRS, CDR2 YFSETQ, per germline. The length of the CDR3 is 16 residues. V lost 0 bases and J lost 8; bases outside the gene matches: 9.

This clone is a singleton in its sample. V usage is TRBV7-2 and J usage is TRBJ2-5; 11 nucleotides match TRBD1. The germline CDR1 and CDR2 sequences are SGHTA and FQGNSA. The CDR3 extends over 14 amino acids. V gave up 5 bases and J gave up 4 bases; unmatched junction bases: 3. The CDR3 nucleotides read TGTGCCAGCAGCCGGGACAGGGGGGCAGAGACCCAGTACTTC. This gives the protein CASSRDRGAETQYF.

The chain has TRBV14 and TRBJ1-2; 7 bases align to TRBD1. Losses at the gene ends were 4 bases for V and 3 bases for J; bases not matched to a gene: 8. This CDR3 spans 15 amino acids. CDR1 and CDR2 from the germline V gene are SGHDN and FVKESK. For the CDR3, the DNA is TGTGCCAGCAGCCGACAGGGCATAGTAGACTATGGCTACACCTTC. Translating gives CASSRQGIVDYGYTF.

The rearrangement links TRBV27 to TRBJ1-2, with 9 bases identical to TRBD1. Trimming removed 4 bases from V and 6 bases from J; junction bases left unmatched: 12. Germline CDR1 is MNHEY and CDR2 is SMNVEV (reference sequence). The CDR3 is 16 amino acids. This CDR3 is CASSSDRGLRVDGYTF. CDR3 nucleotides: TGTGCCAGCAGTTCGGACAGGGGCCTTAGGGTGGATGGCTACACCTTC.

The chain has TRBV6-5 and TRBJ2-3, with D possibly being TRBD1 (5 bases). Germline V gene data show CDR1 as MNHEY and CDR2 as SVGAGI. The CDR3 sequence is 15 residues long. Between the trimmed V and J ends, which lost 8 bases and 3 bases, there was a span of 18 bases. The CDR3 loop is CASQIAGSGTDTQYF. For the CDR3, the DNA is TGTGCCAGCCAGATCGCAGGGTCTGGTACAGATACGCAGTATTTT.

The chain has TRBV9 and TRBJ1-1, with 8 bases matching TRBD1. The CDR3 is made up of 15 amino acids. Germline CDR1 SGDLS, CDR2 YYNGEE. The V and J ends lost 3 bases and 1 base, in that order; junction bases with no gene match: 5. The CDR3: CASSARTGRNTEAFF. Written as DNA, the CDR3 is TGTGCCAGCAGCGCTCGGACAGGGCGGAACACTGAAGCTTTCTTT.

The chain couples TRBV30 to TRBJ1-1, with 8 bases identical to TRBD1. Trimming removed 3 bases from V and 6 bases from J; junction bases left unmatched: 6. The CDR3 is 13 residues long. Germline CDR1 and CDR2: GTSNPN and SVGIG (reference sequence). CDR3 in amino acids: CAWSIQGGAEAFF. DNA of the CDR3: TGTGCCTGGAGCATACAGGGGGGGGCTGAAGCTTTCTTT.

This chain connects TRBV5-1 to TRBJ2-5; D not resolved. From germline, CDR1 is SGHRS and CDR2 YFSETQ. This CDR3 contains 14 residues. Trimming left V 0 bases short and J 5 bases short, with 11 bases between. The CDR3 region has the DNA TGCGCCAGCAGCTTGGACCCTAGTGGGGAGACCCAGTACTTC. Amino acid sequence: CASSLDPSGETQYF.

The chain links TRBV9 to TRBJ2-3; TRBD1 matches at 8 bases. V lost 4 bases to trimming and J lost 4 bases; unmatched junction nucleotides: 11. Germline V gives CDR1 SGDLS, CDR2 YYNGEE. The CDR3 is 16 residues long. The chain's CDR3 is CASSPTDREHSDTQYF. CDR3 bases: TGTGCCAGCAGCCCCACGGACAGGGAGCACTCAGATACGCAGTATTTT.

The J gene is TRBJ1-1, the V gene TRBV30; D is unclear. Germline V gene data show CDR1 as GTSNPN and CDR2 as SVGIG (reference sequence). The germline V and J ends were trimmed by 3 bases and 1 base, with 9 bases remaining between them. This CDR3 has 13 residues. The CDR3: CAWRSGSNTEAFF. The CDR3 coding sequence is TGTGCCTGGAGATCAGGTTCGAACACTGAAGCTTTCTTT.

As DNA, the CDR3 is TGTGCCAGCAGGAGGCAGTCCAACACTGAAGCTTTCTTT. It is translated as CASRRQSNTEAFF. The rearrangement joins TRBV6-5 to TRBJ1-1; D is undetermined. Germline CDR1 reads MNHEY; CDR2 reads SVGAGI. The length of the CDR3 is 13 residues. Trimming left V 6 bases short and J 2 bases short, with 10 bases between.

This chain links TRBV4-1 with TRBJ1-5, with TRBD1 matching over 7 bases. V lost 4 bases and J lost 6; bases outside the gene matches: 6. CDR1 MGHRA and CDR2 YSYEKL come from the germline V gene. The CDR3 consists of 14 residues. The CDR3 spells CASSPEGGGQPQHF. CDR3 coding DNA: TGCGCCAGCAGCCCAGAAGGGGGCGGTCAGCCCCAGCATTTT.

The rearrangement joins TRBV27 to TRBJ2-1; maybe TRBD2 (5 bases). Germline values: CDR1 MNHEY, CDR2 SMNVEV (reference sequence). The germline V and J ends were trimmed by 8 bases and 5 bases, with 16 bases remaining between them. The CDR3 is 14 amino acids. CDR3 DNA sequence: TGTGCCAGCGGTCTAGGACTCTTGGACAATGAGCAGTTCTTC. The encoded protein is CASGLGLLDNEQFF.

This clone was picked up many times. The chain carries TRBV5-1 and TRBJ2-5; D is possibly TRBD2 (6 bases). The length of the CDR3 is 14 residues. Trimming cost V 1 base and J 3 bases, with 10 bases left between them. Germline CDR1 and CDR2: SGHRS and YFSETQ. The CDR3 coding sequence is TGCGCCAGCAGCTTGACTAGCATAGAAGAGACCCAGTACTTC. This sequence encodes CASSLTSIEETQYF.

The rearrangement links TRBV19 to TRBJ2-1, with D possibly being TRBD1 (5 bases). CDR3 length equals 14 residues. Trimming cost V 4 bases and J 3 bases, with 10 bases left between them. The germline gives CDR1 LNHDA, CDR2 SQIVND (reference sequence). CDR3 nucleotides: TGTGCCAGTAGTACCGGACACCGCTACAATGAGCAGTTCTTC. It yields the protein CASSTGHRYNEQFF.

The chain couples TRBV6-5 to TRBJ2-4; possibly TRBD2 for D (5 bases). V lost 7 bases, J lost 0 bases, and 13 bases lay in between. CDR3 length: 15 amino acids. Looked up from germline, CDR1 is MNHEY and CDR2 is SVGAGI. The CDR3 region is CASIRWGVAKNIQYF. CDR3 coding DNA: TGTGCCAGCATCCGATGGGGAGTAGCCAAAAACATTCAGTACTTC.

The chain links TRBV7-8 to TRBJ1-2; D uncertain. With 5 bases removed from V and 2 bases from J, the gap between germline ends came to 9 bases. CDR1 is SGHVS and CDR2 is FQNEAQ in the germline V gene. The CDR3 is 13 residues long. The CDR3: CASSPDKNYGYTF. The CDR3 DNA reads TGTGCCAGCAGCCCCGACAAGAACTATGGCTACACCTTC.